What follows are 22 T cell receptor beta chains derived from one specimen sequenced in a study of CD8 T cells in Susac syndrome. About 0.5 to 1 ug RNA was reverse transcribed with random hexamers. TCRdb re-called the immunoSEQ multiplex PCR reads through MiXCR, storing one row per CDR3 protein. The sample has approximately 260,000 distinct CDR3 sequences, about 96% seen once. The specimen sequenced was CD4+ T cells from PBMCs. These receptors originate from a human donor with Susac syndrome.

The V and J genes are TRBV18 and TRBJ2-6, with D possibly matching TRBD1 (5 bases). The V end was cut by 4 bases, the J end by 7 bases, with 20 bases between. In germline, CDR1 is KGHSH, CDR2 LQKENI. CDR3 length equals 17 residues. CDR3 protein: CASSLTQGSLDANVLTF. CDR3 nucleotide sequence: TGTGCCAGCTCACTCACCCAGGGATCTCTTGACGCCAACGTCCTGACTTTC.

The CDR3 loop is CSVDDGGELFF. The DNA of the CDR3 is TGCAGCGTTGACGATGGGGGGGAGCTGTTTTTT. This chain uses TRBV29-1 with TRBJ2-2, with D hard to call. The germline CDR1 and CDR2 sequences are SQVTM and ANQGSEA. The CDR3 has 11 amino acids. With 3 bases removed from V and 8 bases from J, the gap between germline ends came to 7 bases.

The chain recombines TRBV4-1 with TRBJ1-2; 10 bases match TRBD1. The CDR3 length is 16 residues. With 6 bases clipped from V and 6 bases from J, the junction kept 13 bases outside the gene matches. Germline-derived CDR1 and CDR2 are MGHRA and YSYEKL. The CDR3 DNA reads TGCGCCAGCAGTCCTCGGGGGACAGGGGCATCAGATGGCTACACCTTC. This sequence encodes CASSPRGTGASDGYTF.

The chain carries TRBV5-4 and TRBJ1-2; D perhaps matches TRBD1 (5 bases). The V end was cut by 3 bases, the J end by 8 bases, with 14 bases between. Germline-derived CDR1 and CDR2 are SGHNT and YYREEE (reference sequence). The CDR3 is made up of 13 amino acids. The chain's CDR3 is CASSWEQSGGYTF. Here the CDR3 DNA reads TGTGCCAGCAGCTGGGAACAATCAGGGGGCTACACCTTC.

The rearrangement uses TRBV3-1 and TRBJ2-5; 7 bases align to TRBD2. The trim removed 8 bases at V and 1 base at J, leaving 4 bases unmatched. CDR1 and CDR2 from the germline V gene are LGHDT and YNNKEL (reference sequence). The CDR3 contains 13 residues. CDR3 in amino acids: CASLASGQETQYF. CDR3 DNA: TGTGCCAGCTTGGCTAGCGGCCAAGAGACCCAGTACTTC.

This chain connects TRBV19 to TRBJ1-1; D may be TRBD1 (6 bases). The CDR3 spans 15 residues. Trimming removed 4 bases at V and 0 bases at J, with 12 bases between. Germline V lookup: CDR1 LNHDA, CDR2 SQIVND (reference sequence). The CDR3 region has the DNA TGTGCCAGTAGTAGATTGGACAGCGTGAACACTGAAGCTTTCTTT. Translation gives CASSRLDSVNTEAFF.

This clonotype showed up many times. The junction departs from germline at one end; a sequencing error may be responsible. V gene TRBV5-1 combines with J gene TRBJ1-1; D is undetermined. Germline assignment: CDR1 SGHRS and CDR2 YFSETQ. This CDR3 comprises 11 residues. The CDR3 here is CASSLNTEAFF. The DNA for the CDR3 is TGTGCCAGCAGTTTGAACACTGAAGCTTTCTTT.

This chain's CDR3 is CASSWRGPPYEQYF. The CDR3 region has the DNA TGTGCCAGCAGTTGGCGGGGTCCTCCCTACGAGCAGTACTTC. The chain combines TRBV27 with TRBJ2-7, with D maybe TRBD2 (6 bases). V was clipped by 4 bases and J by 2 bases, with 12 bases between them. Germline assignment: CDR1 MNHEY and CDR2 SMNVEV (reference sequence). The CDR3 length is 14 residues.

The chain links TRBV3-1 to TRBJ2-7; tentatively, D is TRBD1 (7 bases). The germline gives CDR1 LGHDT, CDR2 YNNKEL (reference sequence). V lost 5 bases and J 6 bases, leaving 14 bases between the germline ends. The CDR3 runs to 13 residues. CDR3 coding DNA: TGTGCCAGCAGCACCACTCAGGGGGGCGAGCAGTACTTC. Amino acids: CASSTTQGGEQYF.

Only one count was recorded for this clonotype. V and J are TRBV3-1 and TRBJ2-7; no reliable D call. V lost 1 base and J lost 3, with 7 bases in between. Germline loops: CDR1 LGHDT, CDR2 YNNKEL (reference sequence). The CDR3 totals 13 residues. CDR3 residues: CASSQVNNYEQYF. Written as DNA, the CDR3 is TGTGCCAGCAGCCAAGTTAACAACTACGAGCAGTACTTC.

V gene TRBV7-8 combines with J gene TRBJ1-2; 7 nucleotides align to TRBD1. Germline CDR1 is SGHVS and CDR2 is FQNEAQ. This CDR3 has 15 residues. With V trimmed by 5 bases and J by 4 bases, 10 bases remained unmatched. The CDR3 protein is CASSLSRTGFYGYTF. The CDR3 region has the DNA TGTGCCAGCAGCCTCAGCCGGACAGGATTCTATGGCTACACCTTC.

A single count supports this clonotype. The chain links TRBV9 to TRBJ2-2; 10 bases are shared with TRBD2. Germline values: CDR1 SGDLS, CDR2 YYNGEE. V shed 2 bases and J 6 bases; nucleotides not matched to a gene: 4. The CDR3 contains 15 residues. CDR3 DNA: TGTGCCAGCAGCGTCCTAGCGGGAGTCGCCGGGGAGCTGTTTTTT. This codes for CASSVLAGVAGELFF.

This chain connects TRBV25-1 to TRBJ2-7; D is ambiguous. Trimming took off 5 bases at V and 2 bases at J, with 10 bases between the two ends. The CDR3 spans 13 residues. Germline V lookup: CDR1 MGHDK, CDR2 SYGVNS. CDR3 sequence: CASSFGLPYEQYF. The CDR3 DNA is TGTGCCAGCAGTTTTGGGCTTCCCTACGAGCAGTACTTC.

This chain joins TRBV5-1 and TRBJ2-6; D remains unclear. Trimming stripped 4 bases from V and 2 bases from J, with 10 bases between. This CDR3 is 15 amino acids long. CDR1 SGHRS and CDR2 YFSETQ come from the germline V gene. The DNA of the CDR3 is TGCGCCAGCAGCCTACCTGGGGCTGGGGCCAACGTCCTGACTTTC. It translates to CASSLPGAGANVLTF.

The chain employs TRBV20-1 and TRBJ2-7, with D perhaps being TRBD1 or TRBD2 (5 bases each). Per germline, CDR1 DFQATT and CDR2 SNEGSKA (reference sequence). The V end was cut by 6 bases, the J end by 0 bases, with 12 bases between. The CDR3 loop spans 13 amino acids. This chain's CDR3 is CSAPPGPSYEQYF. CDR3 DNA: TGCAGTGCACCCCCGGGACCCTCCTACGAGCAGTACTTC.

The CDR3 is CATSAGGIGTDTQYF. The CDR3 DNA is TGTGCCACCAGTGCGGGGGGCATAGGCACAGATACGCAGTATTTT. This sequence joins TRBV24-1 and TRBJ2-3, with D maybe TRBD2 (7 bases). The CDR3 contains 15 residues. Trimming left V 5 bases short and J 1 base short, with 12 bases between. Germline V CDR1 and CDR2: KGHDR, SFDVKD.

The rearrangement uses TRBV5-1 and TRBJ2-1; D may be TRBD1 (5 bases). The CDR3 length is 11 residues. The V gene's germline CDR1 is SGHRS and CDR2 YFSETQ. V gave up 6 bases and J gave up 8 bases, with 9 bases separating them. The CDR3 DNA reads as TGCGCCAGCACCAGGGTCGATGAGCAGTTCTTC. It specifies CASTRVDEQFF.

Turning to this clonotype: Germline and junction disagree at one end, which may indicate a read error. V gene TRBV29-1 combines with J gene TRBJ2-7; 7 nucleotides match TRBD1. Germline lookup yields CDR1 SQVTM and CDR2 ANQGSEA. This CDR3 contains 16 residues. The CDR3 bases are TGCAGCGTGAACCTCGGGCGACAGGGAAGAGGTTACGGGCAGTACTTC. Protein sequence: CSVNLGRQGRGYGQYF.

This chain links TRBV12-3 or TRBV12-4 with TRBJ2-3; 8 bases line up with TRBD1. CDR3 size: 13 residues. The V gene end was trimmed by 9 bases and the J gene end by 0 bases; junction bases not matched to a gene: 2. This chain's CDR3 is CASRDRSTDTQYF. The CDR3 DNA sequence: TGTGCCAGTCGGGACAGGAGCACAGATACGCAGTATTTT.

The rearrangement uses TRBV29-1 and TRBJ2-1, with a tentative D call TRBD2 (5 bases). Germline CDR1 and CDR2: SQVTM and ANQGSEA. This CDR3 contains 15 residues. V lost 7 bases to trimming and J lost 1 base, with 17 bases between them. CDR3 sequence: CSGLGSSRSYNEQFF. As DNA, the CDR3 is TGCAGCGGGCTTGGGAGTAGCCGATCCTACAATGAGCAGTTCTTC.

The rearrangement joins TRBV24-1 to TRBJ2-7; D may be TRBD2 (5 bases). The ends were cut back, 1 base at V and 5 bases at J, with 5 bases in the middle. Germline V lookup: CDR1 KGHDR, CDR2 SFDVKD. This CDR3 is built from 12 residues. CDR3 sequence reads: CATSDFGDEQYF. In DNA, the CDR3 is TGTGCCACCAGTGATTTCGGGGACGAGCAGTACTTC.

This chain links TRBV27 with TRBJ1-2, with D uncertain. Germline V lookup: CDR1 MNHEY, CDR2 SMNVEV (reference sequence). The CDR3 has 13 residues. Trimming left V 4 bases short and J 4 bases short, with 10 bases between. CDR3 nucleotides: TGTGCCAGCAGTTACTCCCAATCCTATGGCTACACCTTC. Protein product: CASSYSQSYGYTF.